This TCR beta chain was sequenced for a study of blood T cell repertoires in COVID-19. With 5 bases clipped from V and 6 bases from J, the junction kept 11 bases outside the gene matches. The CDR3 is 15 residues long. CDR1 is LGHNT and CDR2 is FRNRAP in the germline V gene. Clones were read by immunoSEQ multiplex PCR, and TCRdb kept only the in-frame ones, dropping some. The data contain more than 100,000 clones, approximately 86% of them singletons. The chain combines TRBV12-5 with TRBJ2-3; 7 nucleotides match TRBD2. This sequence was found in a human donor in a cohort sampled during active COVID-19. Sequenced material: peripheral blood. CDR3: CASGKRVAGKDTQYF. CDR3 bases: TGTGCTAGTGGTAAAAGGGTAGCGGGTAAGGATACGCAGTATTTT.